The 19 T cell receptor beta chains below were found in one sample sequenced in a study of T cell changes during pregnancy in multiple sclerosis (dated 2019 in TCRdb). Libraries were prepared through the immunoSEQ multiplex PCR assay. This immuneACCESS table, as held by TCRdb, lists in-frame sequences with V and J called but not all clones. Of the missing ones, under half trace to an unresolved V gene in checked studies; the others have no known cause. For this sample there are about 70,000 clones; 90% to 95% appear just once. The ten largest clones take up about 0.5% of the sample. Material: peripheral blood, obtained in the third trimester of pregnancy. The receptor set was obtained from a female donor with multiple sclerosis, enrolled in a pregnancy study.

This chain's CDR3 is CASSLGLAGEGETQYF. The CDR3 DNA reads TGTGCCAGCAGCCTGGGACTAGCGGGGGAGGGAGAGACCCAGTACTTC. The rearrangement uses TRBV7-2 and TRBJ2-5; 14 bases agree with TRBD2. Germline trimming cut 5 bases from V and 4 bases from J; bases unmatched to any gene: 6. Germline assignment: CDR1 SGHTA and CDR2 FQGNSA. The CDR3 totals 16 residues. Using reference TRBV7-2 and TRBJ2-5 for the parts outside the CDR3, the full variable domain is GAGVSQSPSNKVTEKGKDVELRCDPISGHTALYWYRQSLGQGLEFLIYFQGNSAPDKSGLPSDRFSAERTGGSVSTLTIQRTQQEDSAVYLCASSLGLAGEGETQYFGPGTRLLVL.

The rearrangement joins TRBV6-1 to TRBJ1-6; D is uncertain. The CDR3 sequence is 18 residues long. Trimming shortened V by 2 bases and J by 0 bases, and 14 bases separated the two germline ends. From germline, CDR1 is MNHNS and CDR2 SASEGT. The CDR3 region is CASSEIAAASSYNSPLHF. DNA of the CDR3: TGTGCCAGCAGTGAAATTGCGGCCGCCAGCTCCTATAATTCACCCCTCCACTTT.

The gene calls are TRBV13 and TRBJ1-2, with no clear D. This CDR3 comprises 15 residues. Germline assignment: CDR1 PRHDT and CDR2 FYEKMQ (reference sequence). V shed 5 bases and J shed 2 bases, with 15 bases lying between them. CDR3 loop: CASSIYRTLNYGYTF. CDR3 in DNA: TGTGCCAGCAGCATCTATAGGACTTTAAACTATGGCTACACCTTC.

V is TRBV18 and J is TRBJ2-3; TRBD2 agrees at 7 bases. The CDR3 is 17 amino acids. Trimming took 3 bases from V and 0 from J; bases not matched to a gene: 9. CDR1 and CDR2 from the germline V gene are KGHSH and LQKENI. The CDR3 sequence is CASSPLHLAASTDTQYF. CDR3 in DNA: TGTGCCAGCTCACCCCTCCACCTAGCGGCCAGCACAGATACGCAGTATTTT.

This rearrangement joins TRBV9 to TRBJ2-7; maybe TRBD2 (6 bases). This CDR3 contains 14 residues. V was cut by 4 bases and J by 0 bases, with 11 bases left in between. Germline assignment: CDR1 SGDLS and CDR2 YYNGEE. CDR3 region: CASSTWDFSYEQYF. CDR3 sequence (DNA): TGTGCCAGCAGCACCTGGGACTTCTCCTACGAGCAGTACTTC.

This chain joins TRBV4-3 and TRBJ2-7; 8 nucleotides agree with TRBD1. After removal of 4 bases from V and 5 bases from J, the junction contained 7 bases not matched to a gene. CDR3 size: 14 residues. Per germline, CDR1 LGHNA and CDR2 YSLEER. CDR3 loop: CASSPDRGRHEQYF. Here the CDR3 DNA reads TGCGCCAGCAGCCCCGACAGGGGCCGACACGAGCAGTACTTC.

This chain joins TRBV7-2 and TRBJ1-6; 8 nucleotides line up with TRBD1. Trimming removed 7 bases from V and 10 bases from J; junction bases left unmatched: 12. CDR3 length: 15 amino acids. Germline V lookup: CDR1 SGHTA, CDR2 FQGNSA. CDR3 sequence: CASTPYGTGDSPLHF. The CDR3 nucleotides are TGTGCCAGCACCCCCTACGGGACAGGCGACTCACCCCTCCACTTT.

This chain joins TRBV2 and TRBJ1-1; 7 nucleotides line up with TRBD1. The CDR3 covers 13 residues. Germline lookup yields CDR1 SNHLY and CDR2 FYNNEI. J gave up 7 bases and V 7 bases, and 9 bases lay outside the gene matches. CDR3 amino acids: CASMAQGRSEAFF. Written as DNA, the CDR3 is TGTGCCAGCATGGCACAGGGGAGGAGTGAAGCTTTCTTT.

The rearrangement uses TRBV9 and TRBJ2-7, with 12 bases lining up with TRBD2. This CDR3 has 15 amino acids. Germline CDR1 reads SGDLS; CDR2 reads YYNGEE. V dropped 4 bases and J dropped 6; count of bases not matched to a gene: 8. CDR3 region: CASSPRLAGDIEQYF. DNA of the CDR3: TGTGCCAGCAGCCCTCGACTAGCGGGGGATATCGAGCAGTACTTC. Based on the CDR3 plus reference TRBV9 and TRBJ2-7, the full variable domain is DSGVTQTPKHLITATGQRVTLRCSPRSGDLSVYWYQQSLDQGLQFLIQYYNGEERAKGNILERFSAQQFPDLHSELNLSSLELGDSALYFCASSPRLAGDIEQYFGPGTRLTVT.

The V and J genes are TRBV11-1 and TRBJ1-4, with 10 bases aligning to TRBD1. The CDR3 has 15 amino acids. V shed 4 bases and J 6 bases; nucleotides not matched to a gene: 5. From germline, CDR1 is SGHAT and CDR2 FQDESV (reference sequence). The CDR3 sequence is CASSSRDRGDEKLFF. The CDR3 DNA reads as TGTGCCAGCAGCTCCAGGGACAGGGGTGATGAAAAACTGTTTTTT.

The chain employs TRBV5-1 and TRBJ2-3; the match to TRBD2 covers 7 bases. From germline, CDR1 is SGHRS and CDR2 YFSETQ. The CDR3 contains 15 residues. The V segment lost 0 bases and the J segment 2 bases; nucleotides outside the gene matches: 3. The DNA of the CDR3 is TGCGCCAGCAGCTTGGGCAGCGGGGTCACAGATACGCAGTATTTT. Translation gives CASSLGSGVTDTQYF. The full variable domain, with the rest looked up from reference TRBV5-1 and TRBJ2-3, is KAGVTQTPRYLIKTRGQQVTLSCSPISGHRSVSWYQQTPGQGLQFLFEYFSETQRNKGNFPGRFSGRQFSNSRSEMNVSTLELGDSALYLCASSLGSGVTDTQYFGPGTRLTVL.

The J gene is TRBJ1-1, the V gene TRBV9, with 9 bases aligning to TRBD1. CDR3 size: 15 residues. After removal of 3 bases from V and 3 bases from J, the junction contained 6 bases not matched to a gene. Germline lookup yields CDR1 SGDLS and CDR2 YYNGEE. CDR3 bases: TGTGCCAGCAGCGCGGACAGGGGTTGGGACACTGAAGCTTTCTTT. Encoded protein: CASSADRGWDTEAFF.

The chain has TRBV10-3 and TRBJ1-3; 7 bases fit TRBD1. This CDR3 contains 17 residues. CDR1 ENHRY and CDR2 SYGVKD come from the germline V gene. Unmatched junction bases numbered 6, after V lost 1 base and J lost 0 bases. Here the CDR3 reads CAISEFQTGLSGNTIYF. The DNA for the CDR3 is TGTGCCATCAGTGAGTTCCAGACAGGGCTCTCTGGAAACACCATATATTTT.

The chain has TRBV10-3 and TRBJ2-2; maybe TRBD2 (5 bases). CDR3 size: 14 residues. The V and J ends lost 3 bases and 6 bases respectively, with 11 bases between them. Germline V lookup: CDR1 ENHRY, CDR2 SYGVKD. The CDR3 DNA is TGTGCCATCAGTGACCTCGGGCGGGCCGGGGAGCTGTTTTTT. This encodes CAISDLGRAGELFF.

The chain recombines TRBV9 with TRBJ2-7, with D possibly being TRBD2 (5 bases). Looked up from germline, CDR1 is SGDLS and CDR2 is YYNGEE. CDR3 length: 14 amino acids. V shed 2 bases and J shed 1 base, with 10 bases lying between them. This CDR3 is CASSVGAESYEQYF. The DNA for the CDR3 is TGTGCCAGCAGCGTTGGAGCGGAATCCTACGAGCAGTACTTC.

CDR3 sequence: CASSEETPQETQYF. CDR3 nucleotide sequence: TGTGCCAGCAGTGAAGAGACACCTCAAGAGACCCAGTACTTC. V and J are TRBV2 and TRBJ2-5; no clear D gene. The CDR3 has 14 residues. The germline gives CDR1 SNHLY, CDR2 FYNNEI. V was pared by 1 base and J by 2 bases, with 8 bases between.

This sequence joins TRBV19 and TRBJ2-3; 8 positions agree with TRBD1. The CDR3 sequence is 15 residues long. V was pared by 3 bases and J by 4 bases, with 6 bases of the junction left unmatched. Germline assignment: CDR1 LNHDA and CDR2 SQIVND (reference sequence). The CDR3 protein is CASSIADRGADTQYF. The DNA for the CDR3 is TGTGCCAGTAGTATCGCCGACAGGGGAGCAGATACGCAGTATTTT.

This chain connects TRBV6-4 to TRBJ2-1, with D perhaps TRBD2 (6 bases). CDR3 size: 14 residues. Germline CDR1 and CDR2: MRHNA and SNTAGT. V lost 0 bases and J lost 9, with 12 bases in between. DNA of the CDR3: TGTGCCAGCAGTGACTCCTCGGGGGAAACTGAGCAGTTCTTC. It translates to CASSDSSGETEQFF.

The CDR3 protein is CASSPDTSYNSPLHF. The DNA of the CDR3 is TGTGCCAGCTCACCGGACACCTCCTATAATTCACCCCTCCACTTT. V is TRBV18 and J is TRBJ1-6, with D perhaps TRBD1 (5 bases). The CDR3 consists of 15 residues. Germline lookup yields CDR1 KGHSH and CDR2 LQKENI. V was pared by 3 bases and J by 0 bases, with 6 bases between. Supplemented by reference TRBV18 and TRBJ1-6, the full variable domain reads NAGVMQNPRHLVRRRGQEARLRCSPMKGHSHVYWYRQLPEEGLKFMVYLQKENIIDESGMPKERFSAEFPKEGPSILRIQQVVRGDSAAYFCASSPDTSYNSPLHFGNGTRLTVT.